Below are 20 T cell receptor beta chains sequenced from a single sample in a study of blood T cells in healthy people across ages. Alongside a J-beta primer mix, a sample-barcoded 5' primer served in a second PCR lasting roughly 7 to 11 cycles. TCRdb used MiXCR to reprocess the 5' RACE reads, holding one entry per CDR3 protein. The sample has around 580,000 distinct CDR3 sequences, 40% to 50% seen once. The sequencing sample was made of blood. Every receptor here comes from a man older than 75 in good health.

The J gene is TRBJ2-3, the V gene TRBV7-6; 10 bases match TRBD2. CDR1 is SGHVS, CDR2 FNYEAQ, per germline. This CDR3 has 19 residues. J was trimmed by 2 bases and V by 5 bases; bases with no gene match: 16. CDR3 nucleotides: TGTGCCAGCAGCCCCAGCCCTCAACTAGCGGGGCATAACACAGATACGCAGTATTTT. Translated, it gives CASSPSPQLAGHNTDTQYF.

The CDR3 coding sequence is TGTGCCAGCAGCTTCCTAGCCTTAGAGACCCAGTACTTC. Its protein product is CASSFLALETQYF. This chain joins TRBV13 and TRBJ2-5, with TRBD2 as a possible D gene (5 bases). From germline, CDR1 is PRHDT and CDR2 FYEKMQ (reference sequence). V shed 3 bases and J shed 4 bases, with 9 bases lying between them. The length of the CDR3 is 13 residues. Variable domain in full (rest from reference TRBV13 and TRBJ2-5): AAGVIQSPRHLIKEKRETATLKCYPIPRHDTVYWYQQGPGQDPQFLISFYEKMQSDKGSIPDRFSAQQFSDYHSELNMSSLELGDSALYFCASSFLALETQYFGPGTRLLVL.

The CDR3 DNA follows: TGTGCCAGCAGCCCCCTGGCCGGGACCTCCTACAATGAGCAGTACTTC. Protein product: CASSPLAGTSYNEQYF. The genes are TRBV7-2 and TRBJ2-1; D tentatively fits TRBD1 or TRBD2 (5 bases each). TRBJ2-7 explains the end of the DNA better; the J call may be wrong. Germline CDR1 reads SGHTA; CDR2 reads FQGNSA. This CDR3 comprises 16 residues.

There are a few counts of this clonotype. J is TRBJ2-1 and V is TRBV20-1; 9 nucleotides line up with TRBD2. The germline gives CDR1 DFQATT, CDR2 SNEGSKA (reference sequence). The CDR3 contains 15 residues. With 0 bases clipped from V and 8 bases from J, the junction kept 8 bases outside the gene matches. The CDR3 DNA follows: TGCAGTGCTAGAGAAGGGTTAGCGGGAGCCCATGAGCAGTTCTTC. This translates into CSAREGLAGAHEQFF.

The CDR3 loop reads CASSLFFSGWETQYF. CDR3 nucleotide sequence: TGTGCCAGCAGCTTGTTTTTCTCCGGCTGGGAGACCCAGTACTTC. The chain couples TRBV5-5 to TRBJ2-5, with no clear D. CDR1 is SGHKS, CDR2 YYEKEE, per germline (reference sequence). Trimming removed 1 base from V and 5 bases from J, with 15 bases in between. The CDR3 runs to 15 residues.

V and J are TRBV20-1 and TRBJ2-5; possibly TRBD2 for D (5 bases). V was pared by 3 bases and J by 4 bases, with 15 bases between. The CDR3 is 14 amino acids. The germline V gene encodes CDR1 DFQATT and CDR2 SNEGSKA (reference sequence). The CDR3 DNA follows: TGCAGTGCTAGTAGGCTAGCCCTGGGAGAGACCCAGTACTTC. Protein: CSASRLALGETQYF.

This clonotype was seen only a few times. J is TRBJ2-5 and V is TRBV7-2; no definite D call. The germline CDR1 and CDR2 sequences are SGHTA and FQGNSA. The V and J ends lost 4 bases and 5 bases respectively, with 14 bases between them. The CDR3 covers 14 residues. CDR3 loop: CASSSSTIRETQYF. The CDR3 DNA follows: TGTGCCAGCAGCTCCTCGACGATTCGGGAGACCCAGTACTTC.

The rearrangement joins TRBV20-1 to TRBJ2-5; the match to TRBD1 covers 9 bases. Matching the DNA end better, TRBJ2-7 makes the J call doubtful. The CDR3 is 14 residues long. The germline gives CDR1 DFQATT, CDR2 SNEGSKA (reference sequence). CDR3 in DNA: TGCAGTGCTAGGCAGGACAGGGGTAGCTACGAGCAGTACTTC. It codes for CSARQDRGSYEQYF.

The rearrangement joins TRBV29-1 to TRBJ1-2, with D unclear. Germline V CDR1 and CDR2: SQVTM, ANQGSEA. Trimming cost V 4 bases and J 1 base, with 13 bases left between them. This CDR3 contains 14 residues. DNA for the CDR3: TGCAGCGTTGCTCCCGCGGGCAGTAACTATGGCTACACCTTC. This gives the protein CSVAPAGSNYGYTF.

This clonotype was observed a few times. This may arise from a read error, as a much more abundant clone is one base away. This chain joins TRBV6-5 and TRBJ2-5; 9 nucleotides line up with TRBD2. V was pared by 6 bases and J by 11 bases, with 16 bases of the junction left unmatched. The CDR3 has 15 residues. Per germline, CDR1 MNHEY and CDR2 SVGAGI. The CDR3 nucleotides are TGTGCCAGCAGCCGTATAGCGGGAGCCCACAATGAGCAGTACTTC. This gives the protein CASSRIAGAHNEQYF.

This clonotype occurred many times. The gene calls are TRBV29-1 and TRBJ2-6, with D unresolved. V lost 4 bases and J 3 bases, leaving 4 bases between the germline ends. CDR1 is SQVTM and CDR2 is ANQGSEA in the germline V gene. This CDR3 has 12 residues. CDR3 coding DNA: TGCAGCGTTGTGTTTGGGGCCAACGTCCTGACTTTC. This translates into CSVVFGANVLTF.

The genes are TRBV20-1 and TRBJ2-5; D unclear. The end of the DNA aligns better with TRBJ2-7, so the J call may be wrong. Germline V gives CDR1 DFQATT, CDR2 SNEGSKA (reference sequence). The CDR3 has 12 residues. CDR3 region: CSAVGRIYEQYF. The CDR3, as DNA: TGCAGTGCTGTCGGGCGGATCTACGAGCAGTACTTC.

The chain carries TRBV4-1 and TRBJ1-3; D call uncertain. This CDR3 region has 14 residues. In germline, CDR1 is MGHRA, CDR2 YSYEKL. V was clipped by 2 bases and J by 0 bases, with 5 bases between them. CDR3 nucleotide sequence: TGCGCCAGCAGCCAACCGAGCTCTGGAAACACCATATATTTT. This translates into CASSQPSSGNTIYF.

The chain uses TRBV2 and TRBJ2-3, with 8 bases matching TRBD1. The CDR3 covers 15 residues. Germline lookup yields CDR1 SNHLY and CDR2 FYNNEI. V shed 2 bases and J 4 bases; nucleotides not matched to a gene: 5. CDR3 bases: TGTGCCAGCAGTGAATTGCAGGGGGCCTCAGATACGCAGTATTTT. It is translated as CASSELQGASDTQYF.

CDR3 coding DNA: TGTGCCAGCAGCTTAGCCCTGCTCCCTGATGAGCAGTTCTTC. Protein sequence: CASSLALLPDEQFF. The gene calls are TRBV7-9 and TRBJ2-1; D gene ambiguous. Trimming removed 0 bases at V and 8 bases at J, with 11 bases between. The CDR3 loop spans 14 amino acids. Germline V gives CDR1 SEHNR, CDR2 FQNEAQ (reference sequence).

The CDR3 coding sequence is TGTGCCAGCCAGGAAAGAGGATCATCCTACGAGCAGTACTTC. Its protein product is CASQERGSSYEQYF. The chain links TRBV6-2 or TRBV6-3 to TRBJ2-7, with unresolved D. The CDR3 has 14 amino acids. Germline CDR1 and CDR2: MNHEY and SVGEGT. V shed 8 bases and J shed 1 base, with 15 bases lying between them.

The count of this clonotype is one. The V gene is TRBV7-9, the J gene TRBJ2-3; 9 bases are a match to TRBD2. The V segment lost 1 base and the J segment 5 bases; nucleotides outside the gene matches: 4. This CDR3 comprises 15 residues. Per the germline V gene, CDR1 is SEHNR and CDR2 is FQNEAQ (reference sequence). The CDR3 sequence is CASSLGSGSKDTQYF. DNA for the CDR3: TGTGCCAGCAGCTTAGGTAGCGGGAGTAAAGATACGCAGTATTTT.

CDR3 coding DNA: TGTGCCAGCAGTTTAGGTCTAGAGAACAATGAGCAGTTCTTC. It yields the protein CASSLGLENNEQFF. The chain links TRBV12-3 or TRBV12-4 to TRBJ2-1; D is ambiguous. V lost 1 base and J lost 5, with 9 bases in between. The CDR3 loop spans 14 amino acids.

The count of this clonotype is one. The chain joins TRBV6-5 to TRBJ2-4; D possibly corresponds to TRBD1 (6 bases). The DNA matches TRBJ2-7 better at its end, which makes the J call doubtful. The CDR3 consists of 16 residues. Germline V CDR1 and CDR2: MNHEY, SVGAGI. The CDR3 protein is CASSYSAGAGVYEQYF. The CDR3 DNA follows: TGTGCCAGCAGTTACTCTGCAGGGGCAGGGGTCTACGAGCAGTACTTC.

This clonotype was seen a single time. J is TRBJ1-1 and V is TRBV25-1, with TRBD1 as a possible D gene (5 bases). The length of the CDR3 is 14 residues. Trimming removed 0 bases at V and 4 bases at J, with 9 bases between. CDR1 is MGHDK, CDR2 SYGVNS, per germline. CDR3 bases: TGTGCCAGCAGTGAATATGGGGGGTTCACTGAAGCTTTCTTT. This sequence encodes CASSEYGGFTEAFF.